The rows below give T cell receptor beta chains drawn from one sample of a study of T cells in Graves' hyperthyroidism and ophthalmopathy. TCRdb passed the multiplex PCR reads through MiXCR, listing each CDR3 protein once. The sample has a few hundred thousand distinct CDR3 sequences, approximately 19% seen once. What was sequenced was blood. Receptor source: a woman in her late teens or twenties with Graves' hyperthyroidism. Each CDR3 is given with its conserved first and last residue. A D gene is named only where the DNA matches it firmly. Where a row states a size, it is once, few, many or the class of an expanded clone; other rows omit it.

DNA | CDR3 | size | J | V | D
TGTGCCAGCAGTCCGGGTCGGGGGGGCGAGACCCAGTACTTC | CASSPGRGGETQYF | . | TRBJ2-5 | TRBV6-1 | TRBD2
TGTGCCAGCAGTTTAGGGCGAACCCTCCACTTT | CASSLGRTLHF | few | TRBJ1-6 | TRBV12-3/TRBV12-4 | .
TGTGCCAGCAGTTCCCGGGGTAACACTGAAGCTTGCTTT | CASSSRGNTEACF | few | TRBJ1-1 | TRBV27 | .
TGCGCCAGCAGCCCCGAGGGGGGAACCCAGTACTTC | CASSPEGGTQYF | many | TRBJ2-5 | TRBV5-1 | .
TGTGCCAGCAGTTCGCGCCGGGACAGAGAAGAGACCCAGTACTTC | CASSSRRDREETQYF | few | TRBJ2-5 | TRBV28 | TRBD1
TGTGCCAGCAGTTTAAGCGTCGCATTACGACGGGGCTACACCTTC | CASSLSVALRRGYTF | few | TRBJ1-2 | TRBV12-3/TRBV12-4 | .
TGTGCCAGCAGCCAACGGGGTCCCACCGGGGAGCTGTTTTTT | CASSQRGPTGELFF | few | TRBJ2-2 | TRBV4-2 | .
TGCAGTGCTAGCGGTGACAGCAATCAGCCCCAGCATTTT | CSASGDSNQPQHF | many | TRBJ1-5 | TRBV20-1 | .
TGTGCCAGCAGGTGGGGACAGGGTGTCTACGAGCAGTACTTC | CASRWGQGVYEQYF | many | TRBJ2-7 | TRBV12-3/TRBV12-4 | TRBD1
TGTGCCAGCAGTGGCGATAGCGGGGGGTATCAGCCCCAGCATTTT | CASSGDSGGYQPQHF | many | TRBJ1-5 | TRBV2 | .
TGTGCCAGCAGCTTGGGGATACAGGGAGTGGAAGCTTTCTTT | CASSLGIQGVEAFF | few | TRBJ1-1 | TRBV27 | .
TGCAGCGTTGAGGACAGAAACCAAGAGACCCAGTACTTC | CSVEDRNQETQYF | many | TRBJ2-5 | TRBV29-1 | .
TGCGCCAGCAGCCACAGGGGGTTGGATACGCAGTATTTT | CASSHRGLDTQYF | few | TRBJ2-3 | TRBV5-1 | TRBD1
TGTGCCAGCAGTTGGACAGGCCCTAAGGGCGAGCAGTACTTC | CASSWTGPKGEQYF | . | TRBJ2-7 | TRBV2 | TRBD1
TGTGCCAGTAGTCCCCGGGGGTACTCTGGGGCCAACGTCCTGACTTTC | CASSPRGYSGANVLTF | many | TRBJ2-6 | TRBV19 | .
TGTGCCAGCAGTTTCGAGACAGGGAACTATGGCTACACCTTC | CASSFETGNYGYTF | many | TRBJ1-2 | TRBV12-3/TRBV12-4 | TRBD1
TGCGCCAGCAGCTTGGCCGGAGAGGGGCCGGGACAGCCCCAGCATTTT | CASSLAGEGPGQPQHF | . | TRBJ1-5 | TRBV5-1 | .
TGCGCCAGCAGCTGGACAGCCCAAGAGACCCAGTACTTC | CASSWTAQETQYF | many | TRBJ2-5 | TRBV5-1 | .
TGTGCCAGCAGCGTAGCGGGGGGAAACACCATATATTTT | CASSVAGGNTIYF | few | TRBJ1-3 | TRBV9 | .